One sample yielded the 14 T cell receptor beta chains listed below, sequenced in a study of cytomegalovirus exposure and HLA in healthy donors. A multiplex PCR was run with 60 Vbeta primers and 13 Jbeta primers. TCRdb keeps only in-frame clones here, not all; method: immunoSEQ multiplex PCR. The sample includes under 250,000 clones, more than 65% of them seen just once. Sequenced material: PBMCs. The origin of the receptors is a man younger than 35 in good health and CMV-seronegative.

The chain links TRBV30 to TRBJ1-3; maybe TRBD1 (5 bases). This CDR3 comprises 14 residues. Germline V gene sequence: CDR1 GTSNPN, CDR2 SVGIG (reference sequence). Trimming left V 3 bases short and J 1 base short, with 10 bases between. This chain's CDR3 is CAWSLGQSGNTIYF. DNA of the CDR3: TGTGCCTGGAGCCTCGGACAATCTGGAAACACCATATATTTT.

The chain links TRBV18 to TRBJ2-5; TRBD2 matches 12 bases. The CDR3 length is 15 residues. Germline lookup yields CDR1 KGHSH and CDR2 LQKENI. V gave up 3 bases and J gave up 5 bases; unmatched junction bases: 4. The CDR3: CASSPTSGRVETQYF. The CDR3 bases are TGTGCCAGCTCACCGACTAGCGGGAGAGTGGAGACCCAGTACTTC. The variable domain in full, completed from reference TRBV18 and TRBJ2-5, reads NAGVMQNPRHLVRRRGQEARLRCSPMKGHSHVYWYRQLPEEGLKFMVYLQKENIIDESGMPKERFSAEFPKEGPSILRIQQVVRGDSAAYFCASSPTSGRVETQYFGPGTRLLVL.

This clone was seen only once. The chain has TRBV5-1 and TRBJ2-1, with TRBD2 matching over 10 bases. Germline values: CDR1 SGHRS, CDR2 YFSETQ. The V gene end was trimmed by 4 bases and the J gene end by 6 bases; junction bases not matched to a gene: 7. This CDR3 region has 15 residues. DNA of the CDR3: TGCGCCAGCAGCCCCGGGACTAGCGTTATCAATGAGCAGTTCTTC. Its translation: CASSPGTSVINEQFF.

V is TRBV7-9 and J is TRBJ2-1; the match to TRBD2 covers 7 bases. CDR3 length: 13 residues. The V and J ends lost 5 bases and 6 bases, in that order; junction bases with no gene match: 4. Germline V CDR1 and CDR2: SEHNR, FQNEAQ (reference sequence). CDR3 loop: CASSGGTINEQFF. DNA for the CDR3: TGTGCCAGCAGCGGTGGGACTATCAATGAGCAGTTCTTC.

This clone was detected only once. The V call is TRBV7-9, the J call TRBJ1-1; possible D gene TRBD1, 6 bases. The CDR3 runs to 14 residues. Looked up from germline, CDR1 is SEHNR and CDR2 is FQNEAQ (reference sequence). V gave up 6 bases and J gave up 2 bases, with 13 bases separating them. Here the CDR3 reads CASSTRGGNTEAFF. The CDR3 DNA is TGTGCCAGCAGTACGCGGGGGGGCAACACTGAAGCTTTCTTT.

The chain combines TRBV9 with TRBJ2-5; 7 bases line up with TRBD2. Trimming cost V 3 bases and J 3 bases; bases outside gene matches: 11. The CDR3 spans 16 residues. The germline V gene has CDR1 SGDLS and CDR2 YYNGEE. In DNA, the CDR3 is TGTGCCAGCAGCGACACCCCCACTAGCGCCGAAGAGACCCAGTACTTC. Protein: CASSDTPTSAEETQYF. The whole variable domain, remainder taken from reference TRBV9 and TRBJ2-5, is DSGVTQTPKHLITATGQRVTLRCSPRSGDLSVYWYQQSLDQGLQFLIQYYNGEERAKGNILERFSAQQFPDLHSELNLSSLELGDSALYFCASSDTPTSAEETQYFGPGTRLLVL.

The chain carries TRBV28 and TRBJ1-1, with a weak D call TRBD1 (6 bases). V was pared by 6 bases and J by 5 bases, with 16 bases between. The CDR3 has 14 residues. Germline assignment: CDR1 MDHEN and CDR2 SYDVKM. Written as DNA, the CDR3 is TGTGCCAGCAGACACAGGGCAAGGGGAACTGAAGCTTTCTTT. It encodes CASRHRARGTEAFF.

The chain has TRBV10-3 and TRBJ2-3; D gene uncertain. The V gene lost 10 bases and the J gene lost 4 bases, with 12 bases spanning the gap. Germline CDR1 ENHRY, CDR2 SYGVKD. The CDR3 runs 12 residues. DNA of the CDR3: TGTGCCACCGAGATCGTCGCAGATACGCAGTATTTT. This codes for CATEIVADTQYF.

This chain links TRBV30 with TRBJ2-4; D possibly corresponds to TRBD1 (6 bases). This CDR3 comprises 15 residues. Germline lookup yields CDR1 GTSNPN and CDR2 SVGIG (reference sequence). V was cut by 3 bases and J by 0 bases, with 12 bases left in between. CDR3: CAWRRTDQAKNIQYF. The CDR3 coding sequence is TGTGCCTGGAGAAGGACAGATCAAGCCAAAAACATTCAGTACTTC.

J is TRBJ1-1 and V is TRBV6-6, with TRBD1 matching 9 bases. The CDR3 spans 15 residues. V dropped 4 bases and J dropped 12; count of bases not matched to a gene: 15. Germline CDR1 reads MNHNY; CDR2 reads SVGAGI (reference sequence). CDR3 nucleotide sequence: TGTGCCAGCAGTTCCCAACCGGACAGGGGAGGGGTAACTTTCTTT. Translated: CASSSQPDRGGVTFF.

This clone was picked up one time. CDR3: CASSQALAGPYEQYF. DNA for the CDR3: TGCGCCAGCAGCCAAGCACTAGCGGGACCATACGAGCAGTACTTC. The chain has TRBV4-1 and TRBJ2-7; 10 bases agree with TRBD2. This CDR3 has 15 residues. CDR1 is MGHRA and CDR2 is YSYEKL in the germline V gene. V lost 1 base, J lost 4 bases, and 4 bases stayed unmatched.

This rearrangement joins TRBV15 to TRBJ2-5, with D perhaps matching TRBD1 (6 bases). The CDR3 has 15 amino acids. Trimming pared 0 bases from V and 1 base from J, leaving 9 bases between. The germline V gene encodes CDR1 LNHNV and CDR2 YYDKDF (reference sequence). The CDR3 reads CATSREIGGQETQYF. The CDR3 region has the DNA TGTGCCACCAGCAGAGAGATAGGGGGCCAAGAGACCCAGTACTTC. Full variable domain (rest looked up from reference TRBV15 and TRBJ2-5): DAMVIQNPRYQVTQFGKPVTLSCSQTLNHNVMYWYQQKSSQAPKLLFHYYDKDFNNEADTPDNFQSRRPNTSFCFLDIRSPGLGDTAMYLCATSREIGGQETQYFGPGTRLLVL.

The chain uses TRBV19 and TRBJ2-2; D perhaps matches TRBD2 (6 bases). V lost 7 bases and J lost 0, with 9 bases in between. In germline, CDR1 is LNHDA, CDR2 SQIVND (reference sequence). The CDR3 spans 14 residues. The CDR3 DNA reads TGTGCCAGTAAGGAGGGACCGAACACCGGGGAGCTGTTTTTT. Translation: CASKEGPNTGELFF.

This clone was seen only a few times. The rearrangement joins TRBV7-6 to TRBJ2-1; TRBD1 agrees at 7 bases. The V gene end was trimmed by 1 base and the J gene end by 0 bases; junction bases not matched to a gene: 9. The CDR3 contains 18 residues. The V gene's germline CDR1 is SGHVS and CDR2 FNYEAQ. DNA of the CDR3: TGTGCCAGCAGCTTAGTCCCTCCAGGGGGAAGCTCCTACAATGAGCAGTTCTTC. It codes for CASSLVPPGGSSYNEQFF. Using reference TRBV7-6 and TRBJ2-1 for the parts outside the CDR3, the full variable domain is GAGVSQSPRYKVTKRGQDVALRCDPISGHVSLYWYRQALGQGPEFLTYFNYEAQQDKSGLPNDRFSAERPEGSISTLTIQRTEQRDSAMYRCASSLVPPGGSSYNEQFFGPGTRLTVL.